These T cell receptor beta chains were read from a single sample in a study of T cell responses to AZD1222 COVID-19 vaccine. Some clones are missing from TCRdb's copy, which holds only in-frame ones; the method was immunoSEQ multiplex PCR. The table shows about 120,000 clones, with roughly 90% occurring only once. Sequences were derived from peripheral blood, sampled on day 0 of AZD1222 vaccination. The receptors were sampled from an adult in good health. The CDR3 runs from the conserved cysteine through the conserved F or W. The D gene is left open where the match is weak. Clone sizes are given selectively: once, few, many, or a class where the clone is expanded.

.	.	TRBV6-6	TRBJ1-2	TGTGCCAGCAGCCTAGGGGCGAGCTATGGCTACACCTTC	CASSLGASYGYTF
.	TRBD1	TRBV9	TRBJ1-5	TGTGCCAGCAGCGTAGGGGGACAGGGTTTTAGTCAGCCCCAGCATTTT	CASSVGGQGFSQPQHF
few	TRBD1	TRBV6-2/TRBV6-3	TRBJ2-4	TGTGCCAGCAGCTCCAGGGGGAGCATTCAGTACTTC	CASSSRGSIQYF
.	.	TRBV3-1/TRBV3-2	TRBJ2-3	TGTGCCAGCAGCCAAGATCCAGGGCGTAGCACAGATACGCAGTATTTT	CASSQDPGRSTDTQYF
.	TRBD1	TRBV19	TRBJ2-7	TGTGCCAGTAGGGACAGGTTAACCTACGAGCAGTACTTC	CASRDRLTYEQYF
.	.	TRBV5-1	TRBJ1-1	TGCGCCAGCAGCTACCGAAACACTGAAGCTTTCTTT	CASSYRNTEAFF
.	.	TRBV3-1/TRBV3-2	TRBJ2-3	TGTGCCAGCAGCCTAAAAGATACGCAGTATTTT	CASSLKDTQYF
.	.	TRBV20-1	TRBJ1-1	TGCAGTGCTAGTAGTGCCAGCAGCACTGAAGCTTTCTTT	CSASSASSTEAFF
.	.	TRBV6-5	TRBJ2-3	TGTGCCAGCAGTTACCTTGGATCCGGGACAGATACGCAGTATTTT	CASSYLGSGTDTQYF
.	.	TRBV19	TRBJ1-6	TGTGCCAGTAGTAGAGAGGTTAATTCACCCCTCCACTTT	CASSREVNSPLHF
.	.	TRBV6-2/TRBV6-3	TRBJ2-7	TGTGCCAGCAGTTACCCCTTAGGGCAGGGAAACGAGCAGTACTTC	CASSYPLGQGNEQYF
.	.	TRBV12-3/TRBV12-4	TRBJ1-2	TGTGCCAGCAGTTCGTCGAAGGCAGGCCCCCGGAACTTC	CASSSSKAGPRNF
.	.	TRBV19	TRBJ2-7	TGTGCCAGTAGTGGTGCAGGTGCCTACGAGCAGTACTTC	CASSGAGAYEQYF
.	.	TRBV4-3	TRBJ1-2	TGCGCCAGCAGACCCCGGAAACCTAACTATGGCTACACCTTC	CASRPRKPNYGYTF
.	.	TRBV10-3	TRBJ2-4	TGTGCCATCAGTGAGGGGATAGGGAGGCCCAAAAACATTCAGTACTTC	CAISEGIGRPKNIQYF
once	TRBD1	TRBV7-3	TRBJ1-1	TGTGCCAGCAGCTTACAGGGGGCGAACACTGAAGCTTTCTTT	CASSLQGANTEAFF
.	.	TRBV14	TRBJ1-1	TGTGCCAGCAGCCAAGATGTCGTCACTGAAGCTTTCTTT	CASSQDVVTEAFF
few	TRBD2	TRBV27	TRBJ2-1	TGTGCCAGCAGTTCCCTTAGCGGGGGGATGTCGAATGAGCAGTTCTTC	CASSSLSGGMSNEQFF
.	TRBD1	TRBV27	TRBJ1-6	TGTGCCAGCAGTTTATCGTCCAGCGCAGGGGGCAGGAATTCACCCCTCCACTTT	CASSLSSSAGGRNSPLHF
once	.	TRBV2	TRBJ1-2	TGTGCCAGCAGGCCCGGGACGGAGTCTGGCTACACCTTC	CASRPGTESGYTF
few	.	TRBV24-1	TRBJ2-2	TGTGCCACCAGTGACCTTACAAATACCGGGGAGCTGTTTTTT	CATSDLTNTGELFF
few	.	TRBV7-8	TRBJ2-3	TGTGCCAGCGGCGATGGTTCACAGTTAGATACGCAGTATTTT	CASGDGSQLDTQYF
.	.	TRBV5-6	TRBJ1-6	TGTGCCAGCAGCTGGGGGGCCGGGGTTAATTCACCCCTCCACTTT	CASSWGAGVNSPLHF
.	.	TRBV18	TRBJ2-5	TGTGCCAGCTCACTCTGGGAGAACCAAGAGACCCAGTACTTC	CASSLWENQETQYF
.	TRBD1	TRBV29-1	TRBJ1-2	TGCAGCGTTAAGGGACAGGGGGCCGGTGGCTACACCTTC	CSVKGQGAGGYTF
.	.	TRBV5-5	TRBJ1-6	TGTGCCAGCAGCTTGCGAGGGGATAATTCACCCCTCCACTTT	CASSLRGDNSPLHF
.	.	TRBV14	TRBJ1-1	TGTGCCAGCAGCAAAACGGACAGCGCTTTCTTT	CASSKTDSAFF
.	.	TRBV6-4	TRBJ2-1	TGTGCCAGCAGCACAGGGAAGGACTACAATGAGCAGTTCTTC	CASSTGKDYNEQFF
.	.	TRBV10-3	TRBJ1-3	TGTGCCATCAGTGGGGCCGGAAACACCATATATTTT	CAISGAGNTIYF
.	.	TRBV10-3	TRBJ1-5	TGTGCCATCTCTAAAGGGGTGAATCAGCCCCAGCATTTT	CAISKGVNQPQHF
.	.	TRBV9	TRBJ2-2	TGTGCCAGCAGCGTTGTGGGTAATGCCGGGGAGCTGTTTTTT	CASSVVGNAGELFF
.	.	TRBV6-4	TRBJ1-6	TGTGCCAGCAGTGAGGGGCCGAATTCACCCCTCCACTTT	CASSEGPNSPLHF
.	.	TRBV6-1	TRBJ1-1	TGTGCCAGCAGTGACGCCTCGGCGGCGAACACTGAAGCTTTCTTT	CASSDASAANTEAFF
.	.	TRBV18	TRBJ2-1	TGTGCCAGCTCACCGGCACCCGGGGGCGCCACCTACAATGAGCAGTTCTTC	CASSPAPGGATYNEQFF
.	TRBD1	TRBV7-3	TRBJ1-2	TGTGCCAGCAGCTCCCGGACAGGGGATGGCTACACCTTC	CASSSRTGDGYTF
once	TRBD1	TRBV29-1	TRBJ1-1	TGCAGCGTGGGACAGGGGGCGCGAAACACTGAAGCTTTCTTT	CSVGQGARNTEAFF
.	.	TRBV4-2	TRBJ1-4	TGTGCCAGCAGCCAGGTATGGGATATAGATGAAAAACTGTTTTTT	CASSQVWDIDEKLFF
.	.	TRBV12-3/TRBV12-4	TRBJ1-4	TGTGCCAGCAGTTTAGGGGGCAGTGAAAAACTGTTTTTT	CASSLGGSEKLFF
once	TRBD2	TRBV9	TRBJ2-3	TGTGCCAGCAGCCGGGGGGTGGGGAGCACAGATACGCAGTATTTT	CASSRGVGSTDTQYF
.	.	TRBV11-1	TRBJ1-2	TGTGCCAGCAGCACGAGGGGTAATGGCTACACCTTC	CASSTRGNGYTF
once	.	TRBV6-2/TRBV6-3	TRBJ2-7	TGTGCCAGCAGTAAAGGGCCCTACGAGCAGTACTTC	CASSKGPYEQYF
.	.	TRBV6-5	TRBJ1-3	TGTGCCAGCAGTTACGACGCGGGACTGGTGGAGAACACCATATATTTT	CASSYDAGLVENTIYF
.	.	TRBV5-4	TRBJ1-3	TGTGCCAGCAGCTTGGGAGGGTCAAAAGGAAACACCATATATTTT	CASSLGGSKGNTIYF
.	.	TRBV5-8	TRBJ1-3	TGTGCCTCGGAACCTGGTGTAACTGGAAACACCATATATTTT	CASEPGVTGNTIYF
.	TRBD2	TRBV4-1	TRBJ2-7	TGCGCCAGCAGCCAACTGGGACTAGCGGGGACCTACGAGCAGTACTTC	CASSQLGLAGTYEQYF
.	TRBD1	TRBV12-5	TRBJ2-2	TGTGCTAGTGGTTTGTTACAGGGGGCTACCGGGGAGCTGTTTTTT	CASGLLQGATGELFF
.	.	TRBV19	TRBJ2-5	TGTGCCAGTAGTATAGGGGGGTCGGTCCAAGAGACCCAGTACTTC	CASSIGGSVQETQYF
.	.	TRBV29-1	TRBJ1-2	TGCAGCGTTGTCGCTACACGTGGCTACACCTTC	CSVVATRGYTF
once	.	TRBV11-2	TRBJ2-2	TGTGCCAGCAGCCACCCGACAAGCGGGGAGCTGTTTTTT	CASSHPTSGELFF
.	.	TRBV10-3	TRBJ2-7	TGTGCCATCGCGGGGAAGGGGGTCTACGAGCAGTACTTC	CAIAGKGVYEQYF
.	TRBD2	TRBV10-3	TRBJ2-2	TGTGCCTTCAAAGCGGGGGCCACGAACACCGGGGAGCTGTTTTTT	CAFKAGATNTGELFF
.	.	TRBV7-3	TRBJ2-6	TGTGCCAGCAGCCAAAGCTTAGGGGAATCTGGGGCCAACGTCCTGACTTTC	CASSQSLGESGANVLTF
few	.	TRBV18	TRBJ1-5	TGTGCCAGCTCACCAGAAAGTGATAGCAATCAGCCCCAGCATTTT	CASSPESDSNQPQHF
.	.	TRBV7-2	TRBJ1-2	TGTGCCAGCAGTTGGGAAGAAAACTATGGCTACACCTTC	CASSWEENYGYTF
.	.	TRBV19	TRBJ1-6	TGTGCCACGAGGGGGAGCTCCTATAATTCACCCCTCCACTTT	CATRGSSYNSPLHF